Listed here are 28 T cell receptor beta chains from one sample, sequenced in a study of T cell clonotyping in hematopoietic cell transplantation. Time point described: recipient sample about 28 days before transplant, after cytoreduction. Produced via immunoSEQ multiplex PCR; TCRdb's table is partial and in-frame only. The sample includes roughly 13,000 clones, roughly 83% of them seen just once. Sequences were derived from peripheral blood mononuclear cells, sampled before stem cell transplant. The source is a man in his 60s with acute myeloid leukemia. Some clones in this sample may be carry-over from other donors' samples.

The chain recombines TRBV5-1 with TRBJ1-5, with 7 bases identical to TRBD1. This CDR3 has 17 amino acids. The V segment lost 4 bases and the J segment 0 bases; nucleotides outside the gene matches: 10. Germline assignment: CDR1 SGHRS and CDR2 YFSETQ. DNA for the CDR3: TGCGCCAGCAGCCCCGGGGACAGACGTTTTAGCAATCAGCCCCAGCATTTT. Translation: CASSPGDRRFSNQPQHF.

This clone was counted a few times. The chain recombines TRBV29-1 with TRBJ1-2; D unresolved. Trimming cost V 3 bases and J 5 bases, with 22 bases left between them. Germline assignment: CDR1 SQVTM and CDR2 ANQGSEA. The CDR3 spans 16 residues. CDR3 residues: CSVDQSPTSGGYGYTF. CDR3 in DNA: TGCAGCGTTGATCAGAGCCCAACTTCTGGAGGGTATGGCTACACCTTC.

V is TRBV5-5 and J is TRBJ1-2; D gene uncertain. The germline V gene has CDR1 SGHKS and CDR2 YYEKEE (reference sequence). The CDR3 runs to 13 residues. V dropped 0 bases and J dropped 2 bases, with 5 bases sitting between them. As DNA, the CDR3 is TGTGCCAGCAGCTTGGCGGGAAACTATGGCTACACCTTC. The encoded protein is CASSLAGNYGYTF.

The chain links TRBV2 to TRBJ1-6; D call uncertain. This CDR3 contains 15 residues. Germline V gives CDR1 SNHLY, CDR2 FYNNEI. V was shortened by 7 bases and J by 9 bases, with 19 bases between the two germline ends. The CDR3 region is CASTPAGGRVSPLHF. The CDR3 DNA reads TGTGCCAGCACCCCCGCCGGAGGGAGGGTTTCACCCCTCCACTTT.

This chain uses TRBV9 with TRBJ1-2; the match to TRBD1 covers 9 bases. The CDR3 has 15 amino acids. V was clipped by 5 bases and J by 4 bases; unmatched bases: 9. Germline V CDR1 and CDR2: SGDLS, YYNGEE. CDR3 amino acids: CASSASDRGGYGYTF. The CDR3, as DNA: TGTGCCAGCAGTGCCTCGGACAGGGGCGGCTATGGCTACACCTTC. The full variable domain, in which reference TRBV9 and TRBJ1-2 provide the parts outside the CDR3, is DSGVTQTPKHLITATGQRVTLRCSPRSGDLSVYWYQQSLDQGLQFLIQYYNGEERAKGNILERFSAQQFPDLHSELNLSSLELGDSALYFCASSASDRGGYGYTFGSGTRLTVV.

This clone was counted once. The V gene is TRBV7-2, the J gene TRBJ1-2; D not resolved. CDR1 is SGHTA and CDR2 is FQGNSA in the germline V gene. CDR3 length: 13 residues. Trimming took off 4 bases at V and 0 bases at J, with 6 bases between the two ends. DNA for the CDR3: TGTGCCAGCAGCTCGAATGCTAACTATGGCTACACCTTC. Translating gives CASSSNANYGYTF.

In DNA form, the CDR3 reads TGTGCCAGCATCCTTCCGGGGGTTGTGTTGTCTGGGGCCAACGTCCTGACTTTC. It specifies CASILPGVVLSGANVLTF. The V gene is TRBV7-2, the J gene TRBJ2-6; possibly TRBD2 for D (6 bases). The CDR3 is 18 amino acids. V lost 7 bases, J lost 1 base, and 20 bases lay in between. Germline assignment: CDR1 SGHTA and CDR2 FQGNSA.

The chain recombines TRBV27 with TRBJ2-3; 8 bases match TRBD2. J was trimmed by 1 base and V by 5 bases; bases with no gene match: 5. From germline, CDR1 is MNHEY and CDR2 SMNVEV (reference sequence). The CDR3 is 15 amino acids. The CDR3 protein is CASSVGTRGTDTQYF. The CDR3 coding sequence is TGTGCCAGCAGTGTCGGGACTAGGGGCACAGATACGCAGTATTTT.

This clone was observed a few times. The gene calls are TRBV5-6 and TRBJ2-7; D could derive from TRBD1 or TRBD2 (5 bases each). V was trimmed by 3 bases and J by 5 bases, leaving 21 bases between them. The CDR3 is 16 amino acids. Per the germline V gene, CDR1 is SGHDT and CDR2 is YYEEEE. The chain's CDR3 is CASSSLGVYRHDEQYF. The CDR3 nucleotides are TGTGCCAGCAGCTCATTGGGAGTCTACAGGCATGACGAGCAGTACTTC.

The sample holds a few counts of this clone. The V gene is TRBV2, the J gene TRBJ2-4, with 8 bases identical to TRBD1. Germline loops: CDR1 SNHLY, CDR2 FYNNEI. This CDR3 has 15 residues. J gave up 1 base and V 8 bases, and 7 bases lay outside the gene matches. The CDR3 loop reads CASGPTGEAKNIQYF. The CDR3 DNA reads TGTGCCAGCGGACCGACAGGGGAGGCCAAAAACATTCAGTACTTC.

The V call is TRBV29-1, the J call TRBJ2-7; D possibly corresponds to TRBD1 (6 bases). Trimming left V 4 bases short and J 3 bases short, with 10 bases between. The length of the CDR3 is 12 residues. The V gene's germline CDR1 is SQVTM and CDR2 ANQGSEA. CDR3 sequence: CSVVTGHYEQYF. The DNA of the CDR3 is TGCAGCGTTGTGACAGGACACTACGAGCAGTACTTC.

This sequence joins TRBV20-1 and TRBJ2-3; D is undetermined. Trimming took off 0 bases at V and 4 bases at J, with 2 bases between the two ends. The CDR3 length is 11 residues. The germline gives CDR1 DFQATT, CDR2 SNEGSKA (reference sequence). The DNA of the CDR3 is TGCAGTGCTAGAGATGCAGATACGCAGTATTTT. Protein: CSARDADTQYF.

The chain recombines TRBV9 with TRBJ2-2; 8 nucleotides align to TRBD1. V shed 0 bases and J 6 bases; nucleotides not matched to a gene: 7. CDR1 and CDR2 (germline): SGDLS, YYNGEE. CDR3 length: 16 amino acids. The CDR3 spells CASSVEPGGGPGELFF. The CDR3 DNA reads TGTGCCAGCAGCGTAGAACCAGGGGGCGGGCCCGGGGAGCTGTTTTTT.

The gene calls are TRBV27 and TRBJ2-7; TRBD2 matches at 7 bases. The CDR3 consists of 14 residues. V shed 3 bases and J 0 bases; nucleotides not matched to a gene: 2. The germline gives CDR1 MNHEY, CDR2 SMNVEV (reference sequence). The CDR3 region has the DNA TGTGCCAGCAGTTTGCGGGGGAACTCCTACGAGCAGTACTTC. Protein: CASSLRGNSYEQYF.

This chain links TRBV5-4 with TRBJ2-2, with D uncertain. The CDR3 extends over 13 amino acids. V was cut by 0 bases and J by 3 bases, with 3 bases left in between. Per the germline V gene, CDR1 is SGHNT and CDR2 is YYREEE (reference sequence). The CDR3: CASSLEDTGELFF. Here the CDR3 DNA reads TGTGCCAGCAGCTTGGAGGACACCGGGGAGCTGTTTTTT.

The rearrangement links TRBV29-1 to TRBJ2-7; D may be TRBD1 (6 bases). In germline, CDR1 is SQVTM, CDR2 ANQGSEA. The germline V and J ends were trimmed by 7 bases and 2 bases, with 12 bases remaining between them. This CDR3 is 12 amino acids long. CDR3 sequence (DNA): TGCAGCGCTCAGGGGATTGCCTACGAGCAGTACTTC. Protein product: CSAQGIAYEQYF.

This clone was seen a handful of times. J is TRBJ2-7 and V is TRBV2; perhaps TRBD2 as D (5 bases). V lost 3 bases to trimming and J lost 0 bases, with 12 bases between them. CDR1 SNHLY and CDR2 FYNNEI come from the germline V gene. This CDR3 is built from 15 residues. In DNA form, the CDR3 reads TGTGCCAGCAGTGACGGGGTTCGGAGCTCCTACGAGCAGTACTTC. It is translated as CASSDGVRSSYEQYF.

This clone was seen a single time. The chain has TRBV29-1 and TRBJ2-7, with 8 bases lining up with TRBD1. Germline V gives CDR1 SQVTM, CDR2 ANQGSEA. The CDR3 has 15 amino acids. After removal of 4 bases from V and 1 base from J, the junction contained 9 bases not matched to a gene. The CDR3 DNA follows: TGCAGCGTTGCTCGCGGACAGGGATGGTCCTACGAGCAGTACTTC. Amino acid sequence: CSVARGQGWSYEQYF.

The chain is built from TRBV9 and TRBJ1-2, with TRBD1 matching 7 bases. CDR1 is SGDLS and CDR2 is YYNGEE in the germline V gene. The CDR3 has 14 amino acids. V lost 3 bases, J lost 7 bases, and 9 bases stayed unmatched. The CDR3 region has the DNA TGTGCCAGCAGCGGCCGACAGGGTCTGACTGGCTACACCTTC. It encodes CASSGRQGLTGYTF.

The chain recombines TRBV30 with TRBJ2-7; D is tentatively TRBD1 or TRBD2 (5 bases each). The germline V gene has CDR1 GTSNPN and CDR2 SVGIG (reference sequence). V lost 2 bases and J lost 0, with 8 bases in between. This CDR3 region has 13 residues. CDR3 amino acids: CAWSLGDSYEQYF. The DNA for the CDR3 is TGTGCCTGGAGTCTGGGGGACTCCTACGAGCAGTACTTC.

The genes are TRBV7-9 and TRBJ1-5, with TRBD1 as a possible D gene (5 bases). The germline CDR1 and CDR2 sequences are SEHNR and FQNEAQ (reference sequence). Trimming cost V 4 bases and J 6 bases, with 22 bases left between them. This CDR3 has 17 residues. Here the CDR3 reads CASSSTAGIYSGQPQHF. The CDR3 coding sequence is TGTGCCAGCAGCTCGACTGCAGGGATTTACAGCGGTCAGCCCCAGCATTTT.

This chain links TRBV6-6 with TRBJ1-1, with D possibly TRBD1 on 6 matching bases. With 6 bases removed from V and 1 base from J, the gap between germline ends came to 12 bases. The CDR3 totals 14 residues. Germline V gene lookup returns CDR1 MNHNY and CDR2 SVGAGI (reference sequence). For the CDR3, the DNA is TGTGCCAGCAGATCTGTGGGACAGAACACTGAAGCTTTCTTT. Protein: CASRSVGQNTEAFF.

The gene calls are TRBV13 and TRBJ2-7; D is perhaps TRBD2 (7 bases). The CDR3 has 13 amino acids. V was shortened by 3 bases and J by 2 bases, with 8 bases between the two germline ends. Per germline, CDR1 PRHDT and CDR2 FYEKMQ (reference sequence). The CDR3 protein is CASSFGGPYEQYF. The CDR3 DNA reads TGTGCCAGCAGCTTCGGGGGGCCCTACGAGCAGTACTTC.

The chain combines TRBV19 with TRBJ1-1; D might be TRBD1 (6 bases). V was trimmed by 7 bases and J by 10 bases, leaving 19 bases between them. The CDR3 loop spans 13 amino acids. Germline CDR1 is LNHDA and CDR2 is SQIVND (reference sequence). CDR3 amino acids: CASNTRGTRRAFF. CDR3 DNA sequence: TGTGCCAGTAACACCAGGGGAACCAGGCGAGCTTTCTTT.

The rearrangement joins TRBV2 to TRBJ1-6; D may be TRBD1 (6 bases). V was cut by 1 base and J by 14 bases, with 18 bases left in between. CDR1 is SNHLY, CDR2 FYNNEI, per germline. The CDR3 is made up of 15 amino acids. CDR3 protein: CASSEGATGRGTLHF. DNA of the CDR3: TGTGCCAGCAGTGAAGGCGCAACAGGGCGAGGCACCCTCCACTTT.

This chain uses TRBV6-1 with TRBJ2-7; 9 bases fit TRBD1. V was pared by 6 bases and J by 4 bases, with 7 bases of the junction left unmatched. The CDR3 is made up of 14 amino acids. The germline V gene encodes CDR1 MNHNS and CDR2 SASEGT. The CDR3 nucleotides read TGTGCCAGCAGAACCGGGACAGGGTTTTACGAGCAGTACTTC. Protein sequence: CASRTGTGFYEQYF.

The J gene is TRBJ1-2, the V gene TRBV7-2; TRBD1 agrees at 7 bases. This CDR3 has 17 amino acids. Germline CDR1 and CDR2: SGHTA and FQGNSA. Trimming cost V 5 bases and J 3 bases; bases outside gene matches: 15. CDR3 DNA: TGTGCCAGCAGCCCAGAACGAGGGGGCGCGGGCTACTATGGCTACACCTTC. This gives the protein CASSPERGGAGYYGYTF.

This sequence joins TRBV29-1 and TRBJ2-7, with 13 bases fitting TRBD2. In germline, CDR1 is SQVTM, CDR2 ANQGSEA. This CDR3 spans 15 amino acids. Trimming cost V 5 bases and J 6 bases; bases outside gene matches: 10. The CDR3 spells CSVRTSGGHSGEQYF. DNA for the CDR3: TGCAGCGTTCGGACTAGCGGGGGCCATTCCGGCGAGCAGTACTTC.